The rows below give T cell receptor beta chains drawn from one sample of a study of sequential checkpoint blockade in melanoma. Assay: immunoSEQ multiplex PCR; the TCRdb copy retains only in-frame clones and omits some. This table holds 15,000 to 20,000 clones, approximately 66% found once. This sample comprised CD8+ T cells sorted from blood (inferred from file names), obtained from a patient given nivolumab and ipilimumab in sequence. The source of these receptors is a human donor with melanoma. The CDR3 runs from the conserved cysteine through the conserved F or W.

>TRBJ2-1|TRBV27
CASRRGSGGYNEQFF
>TRBJ2-1|TRBV7-2
CASSLSVAREQFF
>TRBJ2-7|TRBV4-3
CASSQQGSAYYEQYF
>TRBJ2-7|TRBV4-1
CASSQDLAGYYEQYF
>TRBJ2-3|TRBV5-4
CASSRREGSTDTQYF
>TRBJ1-2|TRBV5-1
CASSLGSTGYTF
>TRBJ1-1|TRBV4-3
CASSQEFGMNTEAFF
>NA|TRBV7-2
CASSFEESYEQYF
>TRBJ1-2|TRBV6-6
CASSFQGASGYTF
>TRBJ1-1|TRBV5-1
CASSFRGEGTEAFF
>TRBJ1-4|TRBV7-6
CASSLRGAKEKLFF
>TRBJ1-2|TRBV30
CAWSRLGRAGGYTF
>TRBJ1-1|TRBV5-6
CASSDGTGGTEAFF
>TRBJ2-3|TRBV6-4
CASRGTSGDTDTQYF
>TRBJ2-3|TRBV5-6
CASSPGTSGSRADTQYF
>TRBJ2-7|TRBV6-6
CASSYGTGYEQYF
>TRBJ1-1|TRBV11-2
CASSLGDTGRVF
>TRBJ1-5|TRBV6-6
CASSGGDRDRYQPQHF
>TRBJ2-1|TRBV27
CASSEDREVGNEQFF
>TRBJ1-2|TRBV27
CASSLSEGAVGYTF
>TRBJ2-2|TRBV25-1
CASSDLAPWDGTGELFF
>TRBJ2-3|TRBV13
CASRARGGSDTQYF
>TRBJ1-5|TRBV27
CASSLLGVNQPQHF
>TRBJ2-3|TRBV11-3
CASSFRQGGFTDTQYF
>TRBJ1-1|TRBV2
CASTDGGNTEAFF
>TRBJ1-5|TRBV5-4
CASSISGGQPQHF
>TRBJ2-5|TRBV6-6
CASSNSGGETQYF
>TRBJ1-1|TRBV6-5
CASSYSGREAFF
>TRBJ2-7|TRBV27
CASSQEPGTGGYEQYF
>TRBJ2-2|TRBV30
CAYPGQITGELFF
>TRBJ2-7|TRBV27
CASSSRQGTNYEQYF
>TRBJ2-1|TRBV7-9
CASKVSGSSYNEQFF
>TRBJ2-3|TRBV9
CASSAWTGTDTDTQYF
>TRBJ1-1|TRBV19
CASSMGQSPTEAFF
>TRBJ1-1|TRBV4-1
CASSQEGKNTEAFF
>TRBJ2-1|TRBV6-5
CASSYSPTGGEQFF
>TRBJ1-2|TRBV7-6
CASSFRGDRGSNYGYTF
>TRBJ2-7|TRBV5-1
CASSLTGVEQYF
>TRBJ2-7|TRBV27
CASSTDRVYEQYF
>TRBJ2-1|TRBV11-3
CASSLSLTGYNEQFF
>NA|TRBV15
CATSIGRGAYEQYF
>TRBJ1-6|TRBV7-6
CASSSMTGPLHF
>TRBJ2-7|TRBV18
CASSPPVTERFYEQYF
>TRBJ1-4|TRBV27
CASSLYPRAEKLFF
>TRBJ2-3|TRBV19
CASSPPVGGIDTQYF
>TRBJ2-5|TRBV2
CASRPGLARQETQYF
>TRBJ2-3|TRBV16
CASSQLRQGRADTQYF
>TRBJ2-2|TRBV27
CASLGTPNTGELFF
>TRBJ2-7|TRBV7-9
CASSSYGSFYEQYF
>TRBJ1-2|TRBV4-3
CASSQPGQERYGYTF
>TRBJ1-2|TRBV30
CAWEPSRQGNNGYTF
>TRBJ2-3|TRBV6-1
CASRFRGSTDTQYF
>TRBJ1-1|TRBV7-9
CASSSGGTEAFF
>TRBJ2-7|TRBV27
CASSLAGNYEQYF
>TRBJ2-3|TRBV6-4
CASSDSTSGGDTQYF
>TRBJ1-1|TRBV7-9
CASSYGWGETEAFF
>TRBJ1-6|TRBV7-9
CAGSSMTGPLHF
>TRBJ1-5|TRBV5-1
CASSPGTPGSQPQHF